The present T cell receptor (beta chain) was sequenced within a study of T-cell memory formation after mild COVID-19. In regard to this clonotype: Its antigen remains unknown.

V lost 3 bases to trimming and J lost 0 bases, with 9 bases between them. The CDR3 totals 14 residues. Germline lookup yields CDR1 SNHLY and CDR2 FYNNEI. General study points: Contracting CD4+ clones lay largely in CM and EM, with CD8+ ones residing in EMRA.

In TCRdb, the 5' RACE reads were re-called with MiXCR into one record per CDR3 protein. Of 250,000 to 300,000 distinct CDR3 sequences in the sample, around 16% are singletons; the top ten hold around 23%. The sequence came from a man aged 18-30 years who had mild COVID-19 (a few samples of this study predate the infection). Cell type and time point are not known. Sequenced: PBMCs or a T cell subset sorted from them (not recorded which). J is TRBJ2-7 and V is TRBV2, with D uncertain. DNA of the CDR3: TGTGCCAGCAGTGATACGGTACACTCCTACGAGCAGTACGTC. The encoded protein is CASSDTVHSYEQYV.